This T cell receptor (beta chain) is drawn from a study of neurological immune-mediated disorders. Germline loops: CDR1 SGHRS, CDR2 YFSETQ. The V end was cut by 0 bases, the J end by 1 base, with 15 bases between. This CDR3 has 17 amino acids. This clonotype has a count of ten or more. As for the cDNA, it was generated by 5'RACE with 10-nucleotide random UMIs. The yield of each sequencing run was over 170 million TCR-beta sequences from 15-18 subjects. Using its own MiXCR run on the 5' RACE reads, TCRdb lists one record per CDR3 protein. This table has 45,000 or so distinct CDR3 sequences, approximately 12% appearing once.

Sequencing was done on a sample of PBMCs. The chain is built from TRBV5-1 and TRBJ2-3; TRBD2 might be the D (6 bases). The receptor was isolated from a female donor in good health. This chain's CDR3 is CASSLVGSGSGTDTQYF. In DNA form, the CDR3 reads TGCGCCAGCAGCTTGGTGGGGTCCGGGAGCGGCACAGATACGCAGTATTTT.